This record covers a single T cell receptor (beta chain). These data belong to a study of blood T cell repertoires in COVID-19. Study summary: PBMCs, B-cell-depleted T cells, or T cells provided the cDNA or gDNA that made up the material.

The germline gives CDR1 SGHVS, CDR2 FQNEAQ. Trimming pared 4 bases from V and 3 bases from J, leaving 16 bases between. The CDR3 covers 16 residues. In the source study's methods: Quantification of nucleated cells was approximated via reference gene primer amplification. The protocol was immunoSEQ multiplex PCR, while the TCRdb copy is restricted to in-frame clones and leaves out a portion. D and trimming were read from the DNA, whereas the V and J calls and clone size are those reported in that table. This sample has approximately 52,000 clones, with over 75% found just once. The V call is TRBV7-8, the J call TRBJ2-1; D is perhaps TRBD2 (6 bases). The receptor's source is a human donor in a cohort sampled during active COVID-19. Material: peripheral blood. CDR3 loop: CASSSLPLAIYNEQFF. The CDR3 region has the DNA TGTGCCAGCAGCTCCCTCCCCCTAGCGATCTACAATGAGCAGTTCTTC. The variable domain in full, with the rest retrieved from reference TRBV7-8 and TRBJ2-1, is GAGVSQSPRYKVAKRGQDVALRCDPISGHVSLFWYQQALGQGPEFLTYFQNEAQLDKSGLPSDRFFAERPEGSVSTLKIQRTQQEDSAVYLCASSSLPLAIYNEQFFGPGTRLTVL.